The entry below describes one T cell receptor beta chain. Its matching antigen is unknown. The trim removed 4 bases at V and 8 bases at J, leaving 14 bases unmatched. The CDR3 totals 18 residues. CDR1 is LGHNA, CDR2 YSLEER, per germline. Time point in this sample: cycle 4 day 1 (C4D1), after more than five weeks of nivolumab. Each of the patients experienced relapse following autologous stem cell transplantation, and their brentuximab vedotin exposure differed. Progressive disease, partial response or complete response was each patient's best response. The data were taken from a study of PD-1 blockade in classical Hodgkin lymphoma. Study-wide points: Whereas CD4+ TCR diversity had risen significantly by C4D1, CD8+ TCR diversity had not. According to reports, newly diagnosed patients had lower baseline TCR diversity than healthy donors, and relapsed/refractory patients had lower baseline TCR diversity still. Lower baseline TCR diversity marked trial partial responders and progressors.

Clones were read by immunoSEQ multiplex PCR, and TCRdb kept only the in-frame ones, dropping some. The sample shows roughly 51,000 clones, around 74% of them seen only once. Sequences were derived from peripheral blood mononuclear cells (PBMCs), sampled before the fourth cycle of nivolumab. The chain couples TRBV4-3 to TRBJ1-4; 12 positions agree with TRBD1. The receptor comes from a human donor with classical Hodgkin lymphoma. CDR3 residues: CASSREFTGTGGYEKLFF. CDR3 DNA: TGCGCCAGCAGCCGAGAATTTACCGGGACAGGGGGCTACGAAAAACTGTTTTTT.